Each of the 7 T cell receptor beta chains below was sequenced from the same sample in a study of cytomegalovirus exposure and HLA in healthy donors. It was with 60 Vbeta and 13 Jbeta primers that the PCR ran. Data came from immunoSEQ multiplex PCR; TCRdb stores just in-frame clones and leaves some out. The table shows around 150,000 clones, with 70% to 90% occurring only once. Sequenced: PBMCs. The receptors were gathered from a man aged 35 to 55 in good health and CMV-seronegative.

The chain recombines TRBV4-3 with TRBJ2-2, with a tentative D call TRBD2 (6 bases). The CDR3 is made up of 17 amino acids. The germline V gene encodes CDR1 LGHNA and CDR2 YSLEER. Trimming removed 0 bases from V and 0 bases from J, with 11 bases in between. The CDR3 spells CASSQDRGTANTGELFF. The CDR3 nucleotides read TGCGCCAGCAGCCAAGATCGAGGGACTGCGAACACCGGGGAGCTGTTTTTT.

With respect to this clone: Other DNA sequences in this specimen translate into the identical CDR3. This chain uses TRBV11-1 with TRBJ2-7; 8 bases are a match to TRBD2. J lost 3 bases, V lost 4 bases, and 5 bases had no gene match. This CDR3 spans 14 amino acids. Looked up from germline, CDR1 is SGHAT and CDR2 is FQDESV (reference sequence). CDR3 DNA: TGTGCCAGCAGCTCGGGACTAGGGGACTACGAGCAGTACTTC. As protein: CASSSGLGDYEQYF.

The rearrangement joins TRBV9 to TRBJ2-2; 8 nucleotides line up with TRBD2. The CDR3 consists of 14 residues. Trimming cost V 6 bases and J 2 bases; bases outside gene matches: 3. CDR1 SGDLS and CDR2 YYNGEE come from the germline V gene. The CDR3 sequence is CASTSGGNTGELFF. CDR3 DNA sequence: TGTGCCAGCACCAGCGGGGGAAACACCGGGGAGCTGTTTTTT.

V and J are TRBV13 and TRBJ2-7; maybe TRBD1 (5 bases). The germline gives CDR1 PRHDT, CDR2 FYEKMQ (reference sequence). The CDR3 consists of 17 residues. V was clipped by 0 bases and J by 7 bases, with 22 bases between them. The CDR3 is CASSLGFSTDRRREQYF. The CDR3, as DNA: TGTGCCAGCAGCTTAGGGTTTTCTACTGACAGAAGAAGGGAGCAGTACTTC.

V and J are TRBV19 and TRBJ1-4; no definite D call. This CDR3 contains 13 residues. From germline, CDR1 is LNHDA and CDR2 SQIVND (reference sequence). Trimming took 4 bases from V and 8 from J, leaving 11 bases between them. The CDR3 DNA reads as TGTGCCAGTAGTACCGAATTACTAGAAAAACTGTTTTTT. Encoded protein: CASSTELLEKLFF.

This sequence joins TRBV4-3 and TRBJ2-7; the D gene is possibly TRBD1 (5 bases). The CDR3 covers 14 residues. In germline, CDR1 is LGHNA, CDR2 YSLEER. The ends were cut back, 0 bases at V and 3 bases at J, with 9 bases in the middle. In DNA, the CDR3 is TGCGCCAGCAGCCAAGACAGGGTTAACTACGAGCAGTACTTC. Its translation: CASSQDRVNYEQYF.

The chain uses TRBV27 and TRBJ1-5; 12 nucleotides line up with TRBD1. CDR3 length: 17 residues. The ends lost 2 bases at V and 7 bases at J; junction bases unmatched: 9. The germline gives CDR1 MNHEY, CDR2 SMNVEV (reference sequence). CDR3 in amino acids: CASSLNFRGTGGQPQHF. CDR3 nucleotides: TGTGCCAGCAGTTTAAACTTTCGGGGGACAGGGGGCCAGCCCCAGCATTTT.